A selection of T cell receptor beta chains follows, all from one sample in a study of blood T cell repertoires in COVID-19. Assay: immunoSEQ multiplex PCR; the TCRdb copy retains only in-frame clones and omits some. The sample records more than 250,000 clones, about four fifths being singletons. Input material: PBMCs or T cells enriched from blood (not recorded which). These receptors all come from a man aged 35 to 55 who had been exposed to COVID-19. Both conserved end residues are part of each CDR3. Fields, in order: V gene, J gene, clone size, D gene, CDR3 DNA, CDR3 protein. A D gene is named only where the DNA matches it firmly. Size is stated for part of the rows, as once, few or many counts, or as a class when the clone is expanded.

TRBV7-9	TRBJ2-1	NA	TRBD1	TGTGCCAGGGTACATCCCCTTACAGGGGGCTCCTACAATGAGCAGTTCTTC	CARVHPLTGGSYNEQFF
TRBV9	TRBJ1-2	NA	NA	TGTGCCAGCAGCAAGCCGACAGGCCCTGGCTACACCTTC	CASSKPTGPGYTF
TRBV7-6	TRBJ2-1	NA	NA	TGTGCCAGCAGCCCAGATCGAGGACAGCGGGATGGCAATGAGCAGTTCTTC	CASSPDRGQRDGNEQFF
TRBV28	TRBJ1-1	NA	NA	TGTGCCAGCAGTTCTGGGCAGTTGAACACTGAAGCTTTCTTT	CASSSGQLNTEAFF
TRBV18	TRBJ1-4	NA	NA	TGTGCCAGCTCACACGAAGCACAGGGTCGAAAACTGTTTTTT	CASSHEAQGRKLFF
TRBV3-1/TRBV3-2	TRBJ2-2	NA	TRBD2	TGTGCCAGCAGCCAAGACCCAGGACTAGCGAGTTACACCGGGGAGCTGTTTTTT	CASSQDPGLASYTGELFF
TRBV6-6	TRBJ1-1	NA	NA	TGTGCCAGCAGTTACCTGACAGACCCCGACACTGAAGCTTTCTTT	CASSYLTDPDTEAFF
TRBV12-3/TRBV12-4	TRBJ1-1	NA	NA	TGTGCCAGCAGTTTTGAGGGACTTGAAGCTTTCTTT	CASSFEGLEAFF
TRBV11-1	TRBJ2-3	NA	NA	TGTGCCAGCAGGCTCGCTAGTGTAGAAGATACGCAGTATTTT	CASRLASVEDTQYF
TRBV28	TRBJ1-2	NA	NA	TGTGCCAGCAGCTACCAGGGAAATAATGGCTACACCTTC	CASSYQGNNGYTF
TRBV9	TRBJ2-2	NA	NA	TGTGCCAGCAGCTCCTTTCTGGTAGGGGCCGGGGAGCTGTTTTTT	CASSSFLVGAGELFF
TRBV30	TRBJ1-3	NA	TRBD1	TGTGCCTGGGACAGGGGAGAAAACACCATATATTTT	CAWDRGENTIYF
TRBV10-3	TRBJ1-6	few	NA	TGTGCCATCAGTGAGTCGACAGGTACTAATTCACCCCTCCACTTT	CAISESTGTNSPLHF
TRBV5-1	TRBJ1-5	NA	NA	TGCGCCAGCAGCTTTGTCCCGGGAGAGAATCAGCCCCAGCATTTT	CASSFVPGENQPQHF
TRBV6-1	TRBJ1-4	NA	TRBD1	TGTGCCAGCAGTGAAGCGGCAGGGGGTTTTGAAAAACTGTTTTTT	CASSEAAGGFEKLFF
TRBV7-9	TRBJ2-2	NA	TRBD2	TGTGCCAGCAGCTTATTGGCGGGAGCTACCGGGGAGCTGTTTTTT	CASSLLAGATGELFF
TRBV7-9	TRBJ2-1	NA	NA	TGTGCCAGCAGGAGTGAAGGTCGGGAGTTCTTC	CASRSEGREFF
TRBV6-5	TRBJ2-7	NA	TRBD1	TGTGCCAGCGGGACAGGGTACTACGAGCAGTACTTC	CASGTGYYEQYF
TRBV7-7	TRBJ2-1	NA	TRBD2	TGTGCTAGCAGCCCGATGCGGGAGGTCAATGAGCAGTTCTTC	CASSPMREVNEQFF
TRBV18	TRBJ1-2	NA	TRBD1	TGTGCCACCTCACCAGGGACAGAATATGGCTACACCTTC	CATSPGTEYGYTF
TRBV6-1	TRBJ1-3	NA	NA	TGTGCCAGCAGTGCCGAGACAGCTACCTCTGGAAACACCATATATTTT	CASSAETATSGNTIYF
TRBV7-8	TRBJ1-5	NA	NA	TGTGCCAGCAGCCGGGGGGATCTAGGTAGCAATCAGCCCCAGCATTTT	CASSRGDLGSNQPQHF
TRBV3-1/TRBV3-2	TRBJ2-7	few	NA	TGTGCCAGCCGATCCGTCGGGACCTACGAGCAGTACTTC	CASRSVGTYEQYF
TRBV3-1/TRBV3-2	TRBJ1-1	NA	TRBD1	TGTGCCAGCAGAGCATCCGGGACAGTGGCTTTCTTT	CASRASGTVAFF
TRBV28	TRBJ2-5	once	TRBD1	TGTGCCAGCATGCTTCCGGGACAGGGCCAGGAGACCCAGTACTTC	CASMLPGQGQETQYF
TRBV12-3/TRBV12-4	TRBJ2-7	NA	NA	TGTGCCAGCAGTCCCCGCTACGAGCAGTACTTC	CASSPRYEQYF
TRBV25-1	TRBJ2-1	many	TRBD2	TGTGCCAGCAGCGCCCCCAGCGGGAGTATTCATCTCTTC	CASSAPSGSIHLF
TRBV7-9	TRBJ2-5	NA	TRBD2	TGTGCCAGCAGCTTCGGAGCGGGAGCGGAGACCCAGTACTTC	CASSFGAGAETQYF
TRBV7-9	TRBJ1-2	once	NA	TGTGCCAGCAGCCGCGACAGGAACCCTCTTAATGGCTACACCTTC	CASSRDRNPLNGYTF
TRBV24-1	TRBJ1-2	NA	NA	TGTGCCGCGCGGGGGATGGGTGGCTACACCTTC	CAARGMGGYTF
TRBV24-1	TRBJ2-3	NA	NA	TGTGCCACCAGTGATCCGCGGACAACAGATACGCAGTATTTT	CATSDPRTTDTQYF
TRBV10-3	TRBJ2-7	NA	NA	TGTGCCACTGCGGACTCCAGTCTCTACGAGCAGTACTTC	CATADSSLYEQYF
TRBV19	TRBJ2-7	NA	TRBD1	TGTGCCAGTAGTAAAGGACAGGGGTACTACGAGCAGTACTTC	CASSKGQGYYEQYF
TRBV15	TRBJ2-3	NA	NA	TGTGCCACCAGCAGGGCAGCGGGAGATACGCAGTATTTT	CATSRAAGDTQYF
TRBV7-6	TRBJ2-7	NA	TRBD1	TGTGCCAGCAGCGAGACAGGGGGTTATTACGAGCAGTACTTC	CASSETGGYYEQYF
TRBV18	TRBJ1-2	NA	NA	TGTGCCAGCTCACCTGACAGCAACTATGGCTACACCTTC	CASSPDSNYGYTF
TRBV23-1	TRBJ2-7	NA	TRBD2	TGCGCCAGCAGTCAATCGGTTGGACTAGCGGGAAGCGACGAGCAGTACTTC	CASSQSVGLAGSDEQYF
TRBV7-6	TRBJ1-6	NA	NA	TGTGCCAGCAGCTTACGTGGTCAGGCCTATAATTCACCCCTCCACTTT	CASSLRGQAYNSPLHF
TRBV12-3/TRBV12-4	TRBJ1-1	NA	NA	TGTGCCAGCAGTTCCCTGATCGGGGCTGAAGCTTTCTTT	CASSSLIGAEAFF
TRBV7-6	TRBJ2-3	NA	NA	TGTGCCAGCAGCTTATCAGGGGCGGGCGCAGATACGCAGTATTTT	CASSLSGAGADTQYF
TRBV19	TRBJ1-5	NA	NA	TGTGCCAGTAGTATAGATCACAACAGGGTTGATCAGCCCCAGCATTTT	CASSIDHNRVDQPQHF
TRBV10-3	TRBJ2-5	NA	NA	TGTGCCATCAGTGAGCCGTACTCGGGAGAAGAGACCCAGTACTTC	CAISEPYSGEETQYF
TRBV30	TRBJ2-2	NA	NA	TGTGCCTGGACCATCACTCTGAACACCGGGGAGCTGTTTTTT	CAWTITLNTGELFF
TRBV10-3	TRBJ1-2	many	NA	TGTGCCATCATTGGAGCGGACTATGGCTACACCTTC	CAIIGADYGYTF
TRBV11-2	TRBJ2-1	NA	NA	TGTGCCAGCAGCCAGGTCGGAACGGGATACCACTGGAGGAATGAGCAGTTCTTC	CASSQVGTGYHWRNEQFF
TRBV27	TRBJ1-6	NA	TRBD1	TGTGCCAGCAGACAACCGGGACAGGCGGAATTCCACTTT	CASRQPGQAEFHF
TRBV7-3	TRBJ2-2	NA	TRBD2	TGTGCCAGCACCCAAGGGGCTAGCGGTCACACCGGGGAGCTGTTTTTT	CASTQGASGHTGELFF
TRBV11-3	TRBJ1-4	NA	TRBD1	TGTGCCAGCAGCTCTCAATTGGGGACAGGGATAGAAAAACTGTTTTTT	CASSSQLGTGIEKLFF
TRBV4-2	TRBJ1-2	NA	TRBD1	TGTGCCAGCAGCCAAGCGACAGGGGGAAGGTATGGCTACACCTTC	CASSQATGGRYGYTF
TRBV30	TRBJ2-3	NA	NA	TGTGCCTGGAAGGGACTTAGCACAGATACGCAGTATTTT	CAWKGLSTDTQYF
TRBV14	TRBJ1-2	few	NA	TGTGCCAGCAGCCAAGACCCCGGGTTCGGCTACACCTTC	CASSQDPGFGYTF
TRBV7-9	TRBJ2-7	NA	TRBD2	TGTGCCAGCAGCCAAAGTGCGGGGGGTTTTAGCGACGAGCAGTACTTC	CASSQSAGGFSDEQYF
TRBV7-5	TRBJ2-3	NA	NA	TGTGCCAGAAGCTTTGGTGAGGGTTTACCGGTTACAGATACGCAGTATTTT	CARSFGEGLPVTDTQYF
TRBV6-5	TRBJ1-2	NA	NA	TGTGCCAGCATTCCCTCGGGGGGCGTACTGGGCTACACCTTC	CASIPSGGVLGYTF
TRBV14	TRBJ2-4	NA	NA	TGTGCCAGCAGCCAAGATGCGTACGTCATTCAGTACTTC	CASSQDAYVIQYF
TRBV7-9	TRBJ2-7	NA	NA	TGTGCCAGCACCCCGACTACCGACCGGGTTTATACCTACGAGCAGTACTTC	CASTPTTDRVYTYEQYF
TRBV9	TRBJ1-3	NA	NA	TGTGCCAGCAGCGCGCAGGGGAATGGAAACACCATATATTTT	CASSAQGNGNTIYF
TRBV11-2	TRBJ2-7	NA	TRBD2	TGTGCCAGCAGCTTAGGGGGGGGCGAGCAGTACTTC	CASSLGGGEQYF